This T cell receptor (beta chain) was recorded in a study of a mutant IDH1 vaccine in newly diagnosed glioma. Whole-study context: Therapy received beforehand was radiotherapy, temozolomide, or both, with most patients given both. Week 35 was safety follow-up visit V12; week 47 was end-of-study visit V13.

Indicated time point: week 35, safety follow-up. Vaccination used 300 ug of mutant IDH1 20-mer peptide per dose, with topical imiquimod. The CDR3 has 13 residues. V was cut by 1 base and J by 7 bases, with 10 bases left in between. CDR1 and CDR2 (germline): LGHNA, YSLEER. Points on this clone: Its antigen is still unknown.

The repertoire was sequenced with immunoSEQ multiplex PCR; TCRdb's copy has only in-frame clones and lacks some. The table lists 70,000 or so clones, 70% to 90% of them singletons. The chain is built from TRBV4-3 and TRBJ1-2; no firm D call. This clonotype originated in a man aged 25-45 years with glioma. The specimen was PBMCs, collected from a glioma patient whose treatment included an IDH1 peptide vaccine. In DNA, the CDR3 is TGCGCCAGCAGCCAAGTTGGAGGGCCTGGCTACACCTTC. It codes for CASSQVGGPGYTF.